The 3 T cell receptor beta chains presented below share a single source sample, sequenced in a study of cytomegalovirus exposure and HLA in healthy donors. The PCR used 60 Vbeta and 13 Jbeta primers. Data came from immunoSEQ multiplex PCR; TCRdb stores just in-frame clones and leaves some out. In the table there are tens of thousands of clones, 80% of which are singletons. The sample consisted of PBMCs. All receptors derive from a male donor in good health and CMV-seronegative.

The chain joins TRBV2 to TRBJ2-2, with 9 positions matching TRBD1. The germline V gene has CDR1 SNHLY and CDR2 FYNNEI. The V segment lost 2 bases and the J segment 6 bases; nucleotides outside the gene matches: 7. CDR3 length: 16 amino acids. Written as DNA, the CDR3 is TGTGCCAGCAGTGAATTGGGACAGGGACGGGCCGGGGAGCTGTTTTTT. It translates to CASSELGQGRAGELFF.

The CDR3 here is CASSGTSGGRDTQYF. In nucleotides, the CDR3 is TGTGCCAGCAGTGGGACTAGCGGGGGACGGGATACGCAGTATTTT. The chain uses TRBV6-4 and TRBJ2-3; TRBD2 matches at 13 bases. V lost 4 bases and J lost 6; bases outside the gene matches: 4. CDR1 and CDR2 (germline): MRHNA, SNTAGT. CDR3 length: 15 amino acids.

V usage is TRBV2 and J usage is TRBJ1-2; D perhaps matches TRBD1 (5 bases). CDR3 length: 15 amino acids. V lost 4 bases to trimming and J lost 4 bases, with 16 bases between them. Germline values: CDR1 SNHLY, CDR2 FYNNEI. The CDR3 region is CASSGGDGGSYGYTF. The CDR3 DNA reads TGTGCCAGCAGTGGAGGGGATGGGGGGTCCTATGGCTACACCTTC.